Listed below are T cell receptor beta chains from one sample, sequenced in a study of shared clonotypes between healthy human individuals. Assay used: immunoSEQ multiplex PCR; TCRdb lists only in-frame clones, some missing. The data show approximately 340,000 clones, over 70% seen once. Material: memory CD4+ T cells sorted from blood. These receptors came from a man younger than 45 in good health. Each CDR3 is given with its conserved first and last residue. D genes are given only for firm matches. Size tells how often a clone was seen (once, few, many) or the class of an expanded clone, and some rows leave it out.

d_call	j_call	clone_size	v_call	cdr3_aa	cdr3_nt
-	TRBJ2-2	-	TRBV28	CASRSASGRNTGELFF	TGTGCCAGCAGGTCCGCTTCAGGGAGGAACACCGGGGAGCTGTTTTTT
TRBD2	TRBJ2-4	-	TRBV4-2	CASSQVTSGRNIQYF	TGTGCCAGCAGCCAAGTGACTAGCGGACGAAACATTCAGTACTTC
TRBD2	TRBJ2-5	few	TRBV11-2	CASRPLRGRGETQYF	TGTGCCAGCAGACCTTTGCGCGGGAGGGGAGAGACCCAGTACTTC
TRBD2	TRBJ2-3	-	TRBV6-1	CASSEAGGWREPDTQYF	TGTGCCAGCAGTGAAGCCGGGGGTTGGCGGGAGCCAGATACGCAGTATTTT
TRBD1	TRBJ2-5	-	TRBV6-5	CATRTGLVAQYF	TGTGCCACCAGGACAGGCCTAGTCGCCCAGTACTTC
-	TRBJ2-1	-	TRBV27	CASSFSSGSYNEQFF	TGTGCCAGCAGTTTCTCGAGCGGGTCCTACAATGAGCAGTTCTTC
-	TRBJ1-5	many	TRBV7-2	CASSPDRYQPQHF	TGTGCCAGCAGCCCCGACAGGTATCAGCCCCAGCATTTT
-	TRBJ2-6	-	TRBV19	CASSIRASGANVLTF	TGTGCCAGTAGTATACGGGCTTCTGGGGCCAACGTCCTGACTTTC
-	TRBJ2-3	many	TRBV5-1	CASSPGLGATDTQYF	TGCGCCAGCAGCCCAGGACTGGGGGCGACAGATACGCAGTATTTT
TRBD1	TRBJ2-7	-	TRBV19	CASSMPGQGAYEQYF	TGTGCCAGTAGTATGCCGGGACAGGGGGCCTACGAGCAGTACTTC
-	TRBJ2-5	-	TRBV6-1	CASTRPGLETQYF	TGTGCCAGCACTCGTCCCGGTTTGGAGACCCAGTACTTC
TRBD1	TRBJ2-3	-	TRBV5-6	CASSPTGVGDTQYF	TGTGCCAGCAGCCCGACAGGGGTCGGAGATACGCAGTATTTT
-	TRBJ1-5	few	TRBV19	CASSIDGANQPQHF	TGTGCCAGTAGTATAGATGGGGCAAATCAGCCCCAGCATTTT
-	TRBJ2-5	-	TRBV25-1	CASSASQATQYF	TGTGCCAGCAGTGCCTCCCAGGCAACCCAGTACTTC
TRBD1	TRBJ1-1	-	TRBV7-8	CASSLLDRGNTEAFF	TGTGCCAGCAGCTTACTGGACAGGGGGAACACTGAAGCTTTCTTT
TRBD2	TRBJ2-1	-	TRBV4-1	CASSQYLAGESEQFF	TGCGCCAGCAGCCAATATCTAGCGGGAGAATCTGAGCAGTTCTTC
TRBD2	TRBJ2-1	-	TRBV5-1	CASSLFTSATTGNEQFF	TGCGCCAGCAGCTTGTTTACTAGCGCCACAACGGGAAATGAGCAGTTCTTC
TRBD1	TRBJ1-3	-	TRBV4-3	CASSQGGQTRNTIYF	TGCGCCAGCAGCCAGGGGGGACAGACGAGAAACACCATATATTTT
-	TRBJ2-3	few	TRBV5-1	CASSLVGRASTDTQYF	TGCGCCAGCAGCTTGGTCGGCAGGGCCAGCACAGATACGCAGTATTTT
-	TRBJ2-2	-	TRBV7-6	CASSLREGTTGELFF	TGTGCCAGCAGCTTAAGGGAAGGGACCACCGGGGAGCTGTTTTTT
-	TRBJ2-1	-	TRBV11-2	CASSPFRGSNNEQFF	TGTGCCAGCAGCCCATTTCGTGGGTCAAACAATGAGCAGTTCTTC
-	TRBJ2-7	once	TRBV19	CASSMGLGEQYF	TGTGCCAGTAGTATGGGACTTGGCGAGCAGTACTTC
-	TRBJ1-1	few	TRBV27	CASSTELGRTEAFF	TGTGCCAGCAGTACCGAATTAGGGAGGACTGAAGCTTTCTTT
-	TRBJ2-3	once	TRBV20-1	CSAGGGAAQYF	TGCAGTGCTGGCGGTGGGGCGGCGCAGTATTTT
-	TRBJ2-2	-	TRBV6-1	CASSEGRANTGELFF	TGTGCCAGCAGTGAAGGACGGGCGAACACCGGGGAGCTGTTTTTT
-	TRBJ2-1	-	TRBV11-2	CASSPDPGGGPDEQFF	TGTGCCAGCAGCCCCGACCCAGGGGGAGGGCCTGATGAGCAGTTCTTC
-	TRBJ2-3	few	TRBV7-2	CASSLSLLSTDTQYF	TGTGCCAGCAGCTTGTCCCTTTTGAGCACAGATACGCAGTATTTT
-	TRBJ1-1	-	TRBV28	CASQGSGKREEAFF	TGTGCCAGCCAGGGGTCCGGTAAGCGGGAGGAAGCTTTCTTT
-	TRBJ1-2	few	TRBV2	CASSEDIGDYGYTF	TGTGCCAGCAGTGAGGATATTGGAGACTATGGCTACACCTTC
TRBD2	TRBJ2-1	many	TRBV5-1	CASSLLAGDGYNEQFF	TGCGCCAGCAGCTTGTTAGCGGGAGACGGCTACAATGAGCAGTTCTTC
-	TRBJ1-2	-	TRBV28	CASRGSGHGYTF	TGTGCCAGCAGGGGGTCAGGACATGGCTACACCTTC
TRBD1	TRBJ1-2	once	TRBV5-5	CASSRPGTGGYGYTF	TGTGCCAGCAGCCGTCCCGGGACAGGGGGCTATGGCTACACCTTC
TRBD1	TRBJ2-7	once	TRBV19	CASTDRGGREQYF	TGTGCCAGTACCGACAGGGGCGGACGGGAGCAGTACTTC
-	TRBJ2-7	-	TRBV10-2	CASSPQRQSEQYF	TGCGCCAGCAGCCCACAGCGCCAGAGCGAGCAGTACTTC
TRBD1	TRBJ1-5	-	TRBV30	CAWSVPGQGGNQPQHF	TGTGCCTGGAGTGTGCCGGGACAGGGGGGGAATCAGCCCCAGCATTTT
-	TRBJ2-5	-	TRBV30	CAWSRNYQETQYF	TGTGCCTGGAGTCGTAACTACCAAGAGACCCAGTACTTC
-	TRBJ2-5	-	TRBV29-1	CSVASAQETQYF	TGCAGCGTTGCTAGCGCACAAGAGACCCAGTACTTC
-	TRBJ2-2	-	TRBV9	CASSLNTGELFF	TGTGCCAGCAGCCTTAACACCGGGGAGCTGTTTTTT
TRBD2	TRBJ2-7	-	TRBV28	CASSPRGGGTYEQYF	TGTGCCAGCAGCCCACGCGGCGGGGGAACCTACGAGCAGTACTTC
-	TRBJ2-2	-	TRBV30	CAWSVPDPSGELFF	TGTGCCTGGAGTGTACCGGACCCGTCAGGGGAGCTGTTTTTT
TRBD2	TRBJ2-5	-	TRBV7-2	CASSLGGTSGQTQYF	TGTGCCAGCAGCTTAGGGGGGACTAGCGGGCAGACCCAGTACTTC
-	TRBJ2-3	-	TRBV11-2	CASSLGSISSDTQYF	TGTGCCAGCAGCTTAGGTTCTATCAGCTCGGATACGCAGTATTTT
TRBD2	TRBJ2-7	-	TRBV10-1	CASTLGTSGSYEQYF	TGCGCCAGCACTCTTGGGACTAGCGGCTCCTACGAGCAGTACTTC
-	TRBJ2-7	-	TRBV1	CTSSHERDRGRNSSYEQYF	TGCACCAGCAGCCACGAACGCGATAGGGGTCGGAATAGCTCCTACGAGCAGTACTTC
-	TRBJ1-2	-	TRBV27	CASSLFSVPLPGGSYGYTF	TGTGCCAGCAGTTTATTCTCAGTCCCCCTCCCCGGGGGATCGTATGGCTACACCTTC
-	TRBJ1-3	few	TRBV6-5	CASIARPSGNTIYF	TGTGCCAGCATTGCCCGGCCCTCTGGAAACACCATATATTTT
TRBD1	TRBJ2-5	few	TRBV7-9	CASSGQGQETQYF	TGTGCCAGCTCTGGACAGGGACAAGAGACCCAGTACTTC
-	TRBJ2-3	-	TRBV9	CASSVDGITDTQYF	TGTGCCAGCAGCGTAGATGGGATCACAGATACGCAGTATTTT
TRBD1	TRBJ1-1	once	TRBV5-4	CASRETGVGNTEAFF	TGTGCCAGCAGAGAGACAGGGGTCGGAAACACTGAAGCTTTCTTT
-	TRBJ2-1	few	TRBV4-2	CASSQDWGLVQNEQFF	TGTGCCAGCAGCCAAGATTGGGGCCTAGTTCAGAATGAGCAGTTCTTC
TRBD1	TRBJ1-1	-	TRBV6-1	CASSERTGRMNTEAFF	TGTGCCAGCAGTGAAAGGACAGGACGCATGAACACTGAAGCTTTCTTT
-	TRBJ2-2	-	TRBV7-8	CASSSRRYNTGELFF	TGTGCCAGCAGCTCAAGGCGGTATAACACCGGGGAGCTGTTTTTT
-	TRBJ1-5	many	TRBV1	CTSSQPRPLGQGAGNQPQHF	TGCACCAGCAGCCAGCCAAGACCCCTAGGACAGGGGGCAGGCAATCAGCCCCAGCATTTT
-	TRBJ1-4	-	TRBV19	CASTLGGGEKLFF	TGTGCCAGTACTCTGGGAGGAGGTGAAAAACTGTTTTTT
TRBD1	TRBJ2-7	-	TRBV18	CASSGDRGHGEQYF	TGTGCCAGCTCGGGGGACAGGGGGCATGGCGAGCAGTACTTC
TRBD2	TRBJ2-2	few	TRBV5-4	CASSLGTRNTGELFF	TGTGCCAGCAGCCTAGGGACTAGAAACACCGGGGAGCTGTTTTTT
-	TRBJ2-5	-	TRBV30	CACAQGPETQYF	TGTGCCTGCGCTCAGGGGCCAGAGACCCAGTACTTC
-	TRBJ1-2	-	TRBV30	CAWRAGRDYGYTF	TGTGCCTGGAGGGCAGGGCGGGACTATGGCTACACCTTC
-	TRBJ2-7	few	TRBV5-1	CASKKDSFAYEQYF	TGCGCCAGCAAGAAGGACAGCTTTGCCTACGAGCAGTACTTC
-	TRBJ1-1	few	TRBV30	CAWILVANTEAFF	TGTGCCTGGATTCTTGTCGCGAACACTGAAGCTTTCTTT